The 23 T cell receptor beta chains listed next were all sequenced from one sample in a study of blood T cell repertoires in COVID-19. Repertoires were generated with immunoSEQ multiplex PCR, while TCRdb's copy carries only in-frame clones and drops some. The sample shows 350,000 to 450,000 clones, 91% of them seen only once. Source material: PBMCs or T cells enriched from blood (not recorded which). Receptors were obtained from a middle-aged woman who had been exposed to COVID-19.

Worth noting for this clone: This CDR3 is also generated by other DNA sequences in the sample. The V and J genes are TRBV12-3 or TRBV12-4 and TRBJ2-5; D gene uncertain. V was trimmed by 4 bases and J by 5 bases, leaving 5 bases between them. This CDR3 is 11 amino acids long. CDR3 nucleotide sequence: TGTGCCAGCAGTTCGCGGGAGACCCAGTACTTC. Translation gives CASSSRETQYF.

A single count supports this clone. The chain recombines TRBV7-2 with TRBJ2-7; TRBD2 matches 9 bases. The V and J ends lost 1 base and 3 bases, in that order; junction bases with no gene match: 4. CDR3 length: 15 amino acids. CDR1 and CDR2 from the germline V gene are SGHTA and FQGNSA. The CDR3 here is CASSLELAGSYEQYF. Here the CDR3 DNA reads TGTGCCAGCAGCTTAGAACTAGCGGGTAGCTACGAGCAGTACTTC.

This clone was seen a single time. The chain employs TRBV12-3 or TRBV12-4 and TRBJ1-2; the D gene is possibly TRBD1 (6 bases). Trimming stripped 1 base from V and 8 bases from J, with 11 bases between. CDR3 length: 13 residues. Written as DNA, the CDR3 is TGTGCCAGCAGTTTAGGACAGGTAGTAGGCTACACCTTC. Encoded protein: CASSLGQVVGYTF.

The V and J genes are TRBV5-1 and TRBJ1-6; D may be TRBD1 (5 bases). With 3 bases removed from V and 7 bases from J, the gap between germline ends came to 11 bases. Germline lookup yields CDR1 SGHRS and CDR2 YFSETQ. There are 14 residues in the CDR3. CDR3 DNA sequence: TGCGCCAGCAGCTCTATGACAGAAAATTCACCCCTCCACTTT. Amino acid sequence: CASSSMTENSPLHF. Filled out from reference TRBV5-1 and TRBJ1-6, the complete variable domain reads KAGVTQTPRYLIKTRGQQVTLSCSPISGHRSVSWYQQTPGQGLQFLFEYFSETQRNKGNFPGRFSGRQFSNSRSEMNVSTLELGDSALYLCASSSMTENSPLHFGNGTRLTVT.

The chain recombines TRBV7-9 with TRBJ2-5, with D maybe TRBD1 (6 bases). The CDR3 runs 15 residues. Per germline, CDR1 SEHNR and CDR2 FQNEAQ (reference sequence). V shed 1 base and J shed 0 bases, with 9 bases lying between them. This CDR3 is CASSLGNRDQETQYF. CDR3 nucleotides: TGTGCCAGCAGCTTAGGAAACAGGGACCAAGAGACCCAGTACTTC.

The chain has TRBV6-5 and TRBJ1-3; unclear D gene. Trimming removed 8 bases at V and 4 bases at J, with 9 bases between. This CDR3 is built from 12 residues. Germline V gene data show CDR1 as MNHEY and CDR2 as SVGAGI. The CDR3 is CASGPRGNTIYF. CDR3 nucleotide sequence: TGTGCCAGCGGGCCCAGGGGAAACACCATATATTTT.

The chain is built from TRBV7-9 and TRBJ2-3; 9 nucleotides agree with TRBD1. The CDR3 covers 16 residues. V gave up 5 bases and J gave up 2 bases; unmatched junction bases: 8. Germline values: CDR1 SEHNR, CDR2 FQNEAQ (reference sequence). DNA of the CDR3: TGTGCCAGCAGCCCGAGGGACAGGGATTTCACAGATACGCAGTATTTT. As protein: CASSPRDRDFTDTQYF.

This sequence joins TRBV5-1 and TRBJ2-1; no definite D call. The CDR3 is 15 amino acids. With 3 bases removed from V and 0 bases from J, the gap between germline ends came to 10 bases. CDR1 and CDR2 from the germline V gene are SGHRS and YFSETQ. Written as DNA, the CDR3 is TGCGCCAGCAGCTCGACTTGGAGCTCCTACAATGAGCAGTTCTTC. Translating gives CASSSTWSSYNEQFF.

This rearrangement joins TRBV10-3 to TRBJ1-1; TRBD1 aligns across 8 bases. The CDR3 covers 17 residues. The trim removed 2 bases at V and 4 bases at J, leaving 12 bases unmatched. CDR1 is ENHRY and CDR2 is SYGVKD in the germline V gene. The CDR3 DNA reads TGTGCCATCAGTGAGAGTCGGACAGGGCTCGAGGGCACTGAAGCTTTCTTT. Translation: CAISESRTGLEGTEAFF.

This clone came up a few times. CDR3 sequence reads: CASSEGTGSPSEQFF. The CDR3 coding sequence is TGTGCCAGCAGTGAGGGGACAGGGTCTCCCAGTGAGCAGTTCTTC. This chain uses TRBV6-4 with TRBJ2-1; TRBD1 agrees at 9 bases. There are 15 residues in the CDR3. Germline assignment: CDR1 MRHNA and CDR2 SNTAGT. V lost 3 bases and J lost 9; bases outside the gene matches: 9.

The chain recombines TRBV19 with TRBJ2-5; the match to TRBD1 covers 7 bases. CDR3 length equals 17 residues. Trimming at V came to 4 bases and at J to 1 base, leaving 12 bases not matched to a gene. Per germline, CDR1 LNHDA and CDR2 SQIVND (reference sequence). This CDR3 is CASSTYHRGRSQETQYF. The CDR3 DNA is TGTGCCAGTAGTACCTATCACAGGGGCCGGTCCCAAGAGACCCAGTACTTC.

V usage is TRBV14 and J usage is TRBJ2-7, with 12 bases matching TRBD2. The CDR3 contains 18 residues. Trimming removed 1 base from V and 4 bases from J; junction bases left unmatched: 11. In germline, CDR1 is SGHDN, CDR2 FVKESK. CDR3 DNA: TGTGCCAGCAGCCAAGGACTAGCGGGGGCCTGGCAGACTTACGAGCAGTACTTC. Its protein product is CASSQGLAGAWQTYEQYF.

The chain links TRBV3-1 (or the pseudogene TRBV3-2) to TRBJ1-2; unclear D gene. Trimming cost V 1 base and J 4 bases, with 13 bases left between them. This CDR3 comprises 15 residues. CDR1 is LGHDT and CDR2 is YNNKEL in the germline V gene (reference sequence). CDR3 sequence (DNA): TGTGCCAGCAGCCAAGTGGTTACAGCCCCCTATGGCTACACCTTC. Its protein is CASSQVVTAPYGYTF.

The CDR3, as DNA: TGTGCCAGCAGTTACCAGGGACTAGCGGAATCCTACGAGCAGTACTTC. Translated: CASSYQGLAESYEQYF. This sequence joins TRBV6-5 and TRBJ2-7; TRBD2 matches 11 bases. Germline CDR1 and CDR2: MNHEY and SVGAGI. With 2 bases clipped from V and 1 base from J, the junction kept 4 bases outside the gene matches. This CDR3 is 16 amino acids long.

V is TRBV5-1 and J is TRBJ1-3; TRBD1 matches at 11 bases. Germline V gene sequence: CDR1 SGHRS, CDR2 YFSETQ. The V gene end was trimmed by 7 bases and the J gene end by 0 bases; junction bases not matched to a gene: 9. This CDR3 spans 17 amino acids. For the CDR3, the DNA is TGCGCCAGCCGGGGACAGGGGGGTTCTTTCTCTGGAAACACCATATATTTT. Its translation is CASRGQGGSFSGNTIYF.

V gene TRBV15 combines with J gene TRBJ1-3; 7 positions agree with TRBD1. The CDR3 runs to 18 residues. The trim removed 1 base at V and 2 bases at J, leaving 11 bases unmatched. Per germline, CDR1 LNHNV and CDR2 YYDKDF (reference sequence). This chain's CDR3 is CATSRGIHTGAAGNTIYF. For the CDR3, the DNA is TGTGCCACCAGCAGAGGCATCCATACAGGGGCAGCTGGAAACACCATATATTTT.

This sequence joins TRBV6-2 or TRBV6-3 and TRBJ2-1, with D perhaps matching TRBD2 (6 bases). The CDR3 extends over 15 amino acids. V lost 5 bases and J 6 bases, leaving 17 bases between the germline ends. Germline CDR1 and CDR2: MNHEY and SVGEGT. The CDR3 DNA follows: TGTGCCAGCAGTACTTACGGCGGGACGCTCAATGAGCAGTTCTTC. It translates to CASSTYGGTLNEQFF.

The chain recombines TRBV18 with TRBJ1-5; 7 bases agree with TRBD1. The CDR3 runs to 15 residues. V shed 6 bases, J shed 10 bases, and the junction held 15 bases outside the gene matches. The germline gives CDR1 KGHSH, CDR2 LQKENI. The CDR3 region has the DNA TGTGCCAGCTCGCCCGGGACAGCCCGGGGCTTACCCCAGCATTTT. Its protein is CASSPGTARGLPQHF.

The J gene is TRBJ1-2, the V gene TRBV15, with D uncertain. CDR3 length: 15 amino acids. CDR1 and CDR2 (germline): LNHNV, YYDKDF (reference sequence). V was clipped by 1 base and J by 2 bases, with 11 bases between them. CDR3 nucleotide sequence: TGTGCCACCAGCAGAGCCCTACAGCAAAACTATGGCTACACCTTC. This sequence encodes CATSRALQQNYGYTF.

V and J are TRBV30 and TRBJ1-4; possible D gene TRBD1, 6 bases. This CDR3 has 13 residues. Germline V gene lookup returns CDR1 GTSNPN and CDR2 SVGIG (reference sequence). V gave up 2 bases and J gave up 7 bases, with 11 bases separating them. The CDR3 loop reads CAWSMGGAEKLFF. CDR3 DNA: TGTGCCTGGAGTATGGGGGGGGCTGAAAAACTGTTTTTT.

The chain has TRBV11-2 and TRBJ2-3; perhaps TRBD2 as D (7 bases). The CDR3 length is 17 residues. Germline-derived CDR1 and CDR2 are SGHAT and FQNNGV. The germline V and J ends were trimmed by 2 bases and 3 bases, with 18 bases remaining between them. The CDR3 loop is CASSLLLGGARTDTQYF. CDR3 sequence (DNA): TGTGCCAGCAGCTTACTTCTGGGGGGGGCCCGGACAGATACGCAGTATTTT.

The chain links TRBV9 to TRBJ2-1, with D possibly matching TRBD1 (7 bases). Germline V gives CDR1 SGDLS, CDR2 YYNGEE. The V and J ends lost 3 bases and 3 bases respectively, with 16 bases between them. This CDR3 is 16 amino acids long. In nucleotides, the CDR3 is TGTGCCAGCAGCGCCCAGGAGGGGGCTTTCTACAATGAGCAGTTCTTC. Translated: CASSAQEGAFYNEQFF. The full variable domain, completed using reference TRBV9 and TRBJ2-1, is DSGVTQTPKHLITATGQRVTLRCSPRSGDLSVYWYQQSLDQGLQFLIQYYNGEERAKGNILERFSAQQFPDLHSELNLSSLELGDSALYFCASSAQEGAFYNEQFFGPGTRLTVL.

The rearrangement links TRBV30 to TRBJ2-5; 9 positions match TRBD2. This CDR3 is 15 amino acids long. CDR1 GTSNPN and CDR2 SVGIG come from the germline V gene (reference sequence). The V and J ends lost 2 bases and 0 bases, in that order; junction bases with no gene match: 4. CDR3 in amino acids: CAWSPLAGYQETQYF. The CDR3, as DNA: TGTGCCTGGAGTCCCCTAGCGGGGTACCAAGAGACCCAGTACTTC.